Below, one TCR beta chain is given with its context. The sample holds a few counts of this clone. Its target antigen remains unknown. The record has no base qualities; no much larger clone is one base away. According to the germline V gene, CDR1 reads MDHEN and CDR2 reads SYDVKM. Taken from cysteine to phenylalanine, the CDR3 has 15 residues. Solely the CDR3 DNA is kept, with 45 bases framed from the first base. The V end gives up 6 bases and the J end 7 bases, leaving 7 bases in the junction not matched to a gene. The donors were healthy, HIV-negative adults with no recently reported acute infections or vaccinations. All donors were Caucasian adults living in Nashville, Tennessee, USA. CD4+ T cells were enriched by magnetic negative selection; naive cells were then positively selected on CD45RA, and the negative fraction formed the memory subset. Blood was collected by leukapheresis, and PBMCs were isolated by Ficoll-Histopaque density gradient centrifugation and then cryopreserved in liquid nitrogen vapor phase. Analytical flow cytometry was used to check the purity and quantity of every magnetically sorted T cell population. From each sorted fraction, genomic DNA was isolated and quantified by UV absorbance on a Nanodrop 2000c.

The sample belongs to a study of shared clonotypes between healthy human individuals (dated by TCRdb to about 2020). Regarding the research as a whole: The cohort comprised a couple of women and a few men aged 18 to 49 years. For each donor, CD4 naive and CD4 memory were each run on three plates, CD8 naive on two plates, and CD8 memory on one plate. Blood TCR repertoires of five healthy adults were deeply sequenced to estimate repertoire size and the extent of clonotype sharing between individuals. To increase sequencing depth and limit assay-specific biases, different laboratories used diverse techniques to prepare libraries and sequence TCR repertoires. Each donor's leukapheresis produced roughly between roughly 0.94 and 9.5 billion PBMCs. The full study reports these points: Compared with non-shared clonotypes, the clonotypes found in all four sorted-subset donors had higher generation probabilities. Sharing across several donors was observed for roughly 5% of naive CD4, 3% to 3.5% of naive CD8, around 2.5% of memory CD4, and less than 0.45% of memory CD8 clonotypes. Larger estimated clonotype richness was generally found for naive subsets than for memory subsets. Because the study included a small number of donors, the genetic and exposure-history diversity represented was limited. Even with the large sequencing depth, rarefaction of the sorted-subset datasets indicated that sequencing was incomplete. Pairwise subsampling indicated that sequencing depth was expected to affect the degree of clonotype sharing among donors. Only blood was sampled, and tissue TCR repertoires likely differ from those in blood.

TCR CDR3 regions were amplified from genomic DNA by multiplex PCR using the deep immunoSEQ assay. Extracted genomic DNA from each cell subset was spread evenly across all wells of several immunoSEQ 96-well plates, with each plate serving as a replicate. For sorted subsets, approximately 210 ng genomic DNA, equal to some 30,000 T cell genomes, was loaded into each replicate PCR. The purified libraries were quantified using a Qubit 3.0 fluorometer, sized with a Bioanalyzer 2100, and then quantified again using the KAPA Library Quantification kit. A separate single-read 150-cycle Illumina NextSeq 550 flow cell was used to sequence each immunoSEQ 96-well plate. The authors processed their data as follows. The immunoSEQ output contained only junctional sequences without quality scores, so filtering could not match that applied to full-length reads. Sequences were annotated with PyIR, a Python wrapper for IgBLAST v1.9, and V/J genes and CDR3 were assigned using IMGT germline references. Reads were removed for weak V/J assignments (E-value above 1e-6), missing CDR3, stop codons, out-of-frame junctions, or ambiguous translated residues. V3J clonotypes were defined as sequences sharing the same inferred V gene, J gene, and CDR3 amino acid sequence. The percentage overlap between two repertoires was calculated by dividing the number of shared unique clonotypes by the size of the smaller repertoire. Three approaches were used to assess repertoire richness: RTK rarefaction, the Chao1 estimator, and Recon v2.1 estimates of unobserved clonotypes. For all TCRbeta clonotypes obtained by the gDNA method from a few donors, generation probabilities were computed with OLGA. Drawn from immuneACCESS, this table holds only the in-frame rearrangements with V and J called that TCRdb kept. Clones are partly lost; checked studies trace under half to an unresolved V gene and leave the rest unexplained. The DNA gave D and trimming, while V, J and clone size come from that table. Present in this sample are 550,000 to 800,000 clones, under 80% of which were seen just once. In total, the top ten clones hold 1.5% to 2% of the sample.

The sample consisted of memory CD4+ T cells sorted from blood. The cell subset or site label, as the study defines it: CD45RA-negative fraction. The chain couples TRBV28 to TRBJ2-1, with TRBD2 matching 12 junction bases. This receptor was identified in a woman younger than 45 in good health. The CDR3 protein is CASSLAGGPLNEQFF. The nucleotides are TGTGCCAGCAGCCTAGCGGGAGGGCCACTGAATGAGCAGTTCTTC.